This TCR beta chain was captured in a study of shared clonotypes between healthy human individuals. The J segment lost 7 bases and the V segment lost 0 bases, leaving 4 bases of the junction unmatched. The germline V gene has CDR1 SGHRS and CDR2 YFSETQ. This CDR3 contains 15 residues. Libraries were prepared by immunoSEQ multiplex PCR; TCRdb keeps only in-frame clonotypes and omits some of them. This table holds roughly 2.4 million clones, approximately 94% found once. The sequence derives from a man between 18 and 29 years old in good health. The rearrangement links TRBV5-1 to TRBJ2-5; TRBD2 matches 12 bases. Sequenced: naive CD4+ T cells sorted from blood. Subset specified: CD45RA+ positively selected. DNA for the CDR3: TGCGCCAGCAGCTTGGGACTAGCGGGAGAGGGGACCCAGTACTTC. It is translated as CASSLGLAGEGTQYF.